These T cell receptor beta chains were read from a single sample in a study of T cell repertoires in cytomegalovirus infection. TCRdb reprocessed the reads with MiXCR, giving one entry per CDR3 protein. Of under 850,000 distinct CDR3 sequences listed, about 30% are singletons. These receptors lack a known antigen. Sample: cultured PBMCs, taken from culture after CMV antigen stimulation. These TCRs come from a human donor in good health (CMV status not recorded). Some clones in this sample may be carry-over from other donors' samples. The CDR3 runs from the conserved cysteine through the conserved F or W. D genes are given only for firm matches. Part of the rows lack a size; the others show once, few, many or a class for expanded clones.

d_call j_call v_call clone_size cdr3_length cdr3_nt cdr3_aa
TRBD2 TRBJ2-1 TRBV11-3 many 17 TGTGCCAGCAGCTCGCGGGGGGGACTAGCGGGTTTCAATGAGCAGTTCTTC CASSSRGGLAGFNEQFF
. TRBJ2-4 TRBV7-8 few 17 TGTGCCAGCAGCTTCCATCCTGGCAGGGACGCCAAAAACATTCAGTACTTC CASSFHPGRDAKNIQYF
. TRBJ1-2 TRBV6-1 . 12 TGTGCCAGCAGCCTCATTAACTATGGCTACACCTTC CASSLINYGYTF
. TRBJ1-5 TRBV12-3/TRBV12-4 . 16 TGTGCCAGCAGTGCCGAAAGATTAGGGAGCAATCAGCCCCAGCATTTT CASSAERLGSNQPQHF
. TRBJ1-6 TRBV7-6 . 14 TGTGCCAGCAGCCAGGGACGGTATAATTCACCCCTCCACTTT CASSQGRYNSPLHF
TRBD1 TRBJ1-3 TRBV19 . 15 TGTGCCAGTAGTCTACGACAGGGCTTCGAAAACACCATATATTTT CASSLRQGFENTIYF
TRBD1 TRBJ1-4 TRBV2 few 14 TGTGCCAGCAGGAGACAGGGGGTGGATGAAAAACTGTTTTTT CASRRQGVDEKLFF
TRBD1 TRBJ1-3 TRBV4-3 . 14 TGCGCCAGCAGCAACAGGGGGCCAGGAAACACCATATATTTT CASSNRGPGNTIYF
. TRBJ2-7 TRBV28 . 12 TGTGCCAGCAGTTTAGGTGAGCCCGAGCAGTACTTC CASSLGEPEQYF
. TRBJ1-4 TRBV12-3/TRBV12-4 few 19 TGTGCCAGCAGTCGCCAGTCATTCTCCGAAGGAATAGAGAATGAAAAACTGTTTTTT CASSRQSFSEGIENEKLFF
TRBD2 TRBJ2-5 TRBV7-7 . 15 TGTGCCAGCAGCAGTAGCGGGGGGGCAAAGGAGACCCAGTACTTC CASSSSGGAKETQYF
TRBD1 TRBJ1-5 TRBV4-2 . 16 TGTGCCAGCAGCCTCCGGACAGGCGGACACAATCAGCCCCAGCATTTT CASSLRTGGHNQPQHF
TRBD2 TRBJ2-1 TRBV6-2/TRBV6-3 many 14 TGTGCCAGCAGTTACGGCGGGAGGGCATGGGAGCAGTTCTTC CASSYGGRAWEQFF
. TRBJ1-6 TRBV7-8 many 15 TGTGCCAGCAGCTTAGGAGCTGGGGGCGGTTCACCCCTCCACTTT CASSLGAGGGSPLHF
TRBD1 TRBJ1-1 TRBV19 many 14 TGTGCCAGTAGGCTACAGGGGATGTATGCTGAAGCTTTCTTT CASRLQGMYAEAFF
. TRBJ2-2 TRBV6-6 . 12 TGTGCCAGCGAGGGGATGGCCGGGGAGCTGTTTTTT CASEGMAGELFF
. TRBJ2-5 TRBV6-2/TRBV6-3 . 14 TGTGCCAGCAGACCCCGACCGGACGGAGAGACCCAGTACTTC CASRPRPDGETQYF
. TRBJ1-2 TRBV12-3/TRBV12-4 . 15 TGTGCCAGCAGTCTCCGCGACAGGCAATATTCGGGCTACACCTTC CASSLRDRQYSGYTF